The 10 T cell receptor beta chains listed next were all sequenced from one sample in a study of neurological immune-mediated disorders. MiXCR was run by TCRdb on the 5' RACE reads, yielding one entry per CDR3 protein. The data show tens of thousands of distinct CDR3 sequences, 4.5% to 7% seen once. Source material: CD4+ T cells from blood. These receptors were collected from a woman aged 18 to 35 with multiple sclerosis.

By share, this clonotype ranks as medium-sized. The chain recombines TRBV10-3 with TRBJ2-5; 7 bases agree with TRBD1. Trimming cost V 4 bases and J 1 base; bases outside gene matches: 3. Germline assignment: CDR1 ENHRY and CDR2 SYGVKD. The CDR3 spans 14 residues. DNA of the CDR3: TGTGCCATCAGTGGACAGGGTCCCCAAGAGACCCAGTACTTC. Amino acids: CAISGQGPQETQYF.

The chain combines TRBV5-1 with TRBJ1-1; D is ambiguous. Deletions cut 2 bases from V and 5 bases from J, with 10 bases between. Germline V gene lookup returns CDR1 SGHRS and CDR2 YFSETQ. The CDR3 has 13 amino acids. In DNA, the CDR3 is TGCGCCAGCAGCTTTATGGAGTCGACTGAAGCTTTCTTT. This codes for CASSFMESTEAFF.

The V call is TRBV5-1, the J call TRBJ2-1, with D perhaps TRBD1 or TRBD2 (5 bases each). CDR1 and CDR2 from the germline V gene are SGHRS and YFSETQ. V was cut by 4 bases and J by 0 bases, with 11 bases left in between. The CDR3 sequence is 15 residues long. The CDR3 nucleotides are TGCGCCAGCAGCCAATCAGGGACCTCCTACAATGAGCAGTTCTTC. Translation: CASSQSGTSYNEQFF.

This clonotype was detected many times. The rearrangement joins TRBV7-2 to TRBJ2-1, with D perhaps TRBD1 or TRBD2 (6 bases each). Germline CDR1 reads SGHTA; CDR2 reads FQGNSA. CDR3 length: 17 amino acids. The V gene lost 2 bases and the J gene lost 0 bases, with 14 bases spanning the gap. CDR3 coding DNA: TGTGCCAGCAGCTTAAGGGGGACTCCCAGCTCCTACAATGAGCAGTTCTTC. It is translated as CASSLRGTPSSYNEQFF.

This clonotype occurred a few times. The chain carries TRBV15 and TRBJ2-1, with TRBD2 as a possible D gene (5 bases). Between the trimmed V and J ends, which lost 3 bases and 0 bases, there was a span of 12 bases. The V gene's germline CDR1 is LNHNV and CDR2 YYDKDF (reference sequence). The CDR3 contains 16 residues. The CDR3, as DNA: TGTGCCACCAGCAGTCCGGCGGGTAGCTCCTACAATGAGCAGTTCTTC. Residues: CATSSPAGSSYNEQFF.

This chain's CDR3 is CASSHPDRGLEKLFF. The CDR3 DNA sequence: TGCGCCAGCAGCCACCCGGACAGGGGGTTGGAAAAACTGTTTTTT. The genes are TRBV4-1 and TRBJ1-4; 10 bases fit TRBD1. The ends lost 3 bases at V and 8 bases at J; junction bases unmatched: 6. CDR1 is MGHRA and CDR2 is YSYEKL in the germline V gene. The CDR3 has 15 residues.

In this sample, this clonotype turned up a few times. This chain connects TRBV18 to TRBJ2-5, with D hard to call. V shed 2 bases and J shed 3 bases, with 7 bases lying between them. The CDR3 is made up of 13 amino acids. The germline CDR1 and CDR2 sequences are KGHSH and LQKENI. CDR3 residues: CASSPGQKETQYF. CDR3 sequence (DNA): TGTGCCAGCTCACCAGGTCAGAAAGAGACCCAGTACTTC.

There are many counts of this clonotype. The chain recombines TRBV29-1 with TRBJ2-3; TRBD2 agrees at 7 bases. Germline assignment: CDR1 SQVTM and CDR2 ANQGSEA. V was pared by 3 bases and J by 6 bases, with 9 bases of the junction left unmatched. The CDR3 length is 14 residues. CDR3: CSVDGGGAGDTQYF. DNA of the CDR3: TGCAGCGTTGACGGGGGAGGGGCTGGCGATACGCAGTATTTT.

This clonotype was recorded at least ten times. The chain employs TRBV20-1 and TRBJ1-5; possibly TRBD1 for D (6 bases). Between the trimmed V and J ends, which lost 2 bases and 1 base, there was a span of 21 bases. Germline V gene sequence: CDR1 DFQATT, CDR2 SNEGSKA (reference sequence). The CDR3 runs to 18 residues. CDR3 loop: CSARNLYLGGRSNQPQHF. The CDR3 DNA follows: TGCAGTGCTAGAAACCTTTATTTGGGGGGCAGGAGCAATCAGCCCCAGCATTTT.

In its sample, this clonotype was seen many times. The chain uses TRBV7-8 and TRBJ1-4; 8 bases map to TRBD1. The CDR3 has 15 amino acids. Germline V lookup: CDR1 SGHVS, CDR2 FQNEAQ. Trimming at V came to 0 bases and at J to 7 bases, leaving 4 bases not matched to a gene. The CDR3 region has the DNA TGTGCCAGCAGCTTAGCTATCGGGACAGGTGAAAAACTGTTTTTT. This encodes CASSLAIGTGEKLFF.